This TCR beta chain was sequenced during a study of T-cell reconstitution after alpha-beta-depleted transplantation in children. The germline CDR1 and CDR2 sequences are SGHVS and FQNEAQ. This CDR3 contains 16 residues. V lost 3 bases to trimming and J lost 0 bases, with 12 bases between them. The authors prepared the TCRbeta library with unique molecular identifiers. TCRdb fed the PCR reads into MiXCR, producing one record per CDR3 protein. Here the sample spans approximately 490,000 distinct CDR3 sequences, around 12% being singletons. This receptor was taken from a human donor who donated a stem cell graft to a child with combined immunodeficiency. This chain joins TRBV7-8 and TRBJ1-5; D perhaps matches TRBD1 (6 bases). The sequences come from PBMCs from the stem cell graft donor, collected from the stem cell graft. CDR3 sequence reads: CASSFDRRYSNQPQHF. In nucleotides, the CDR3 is TGTGCCAGCAGCTTCGACAGGAGATATAGCAATCAGCCCCAGCATTTT.